This TCR beta chain came from a study of T cells expressing NK-cell markers. In the study overall: The study sequenced eight donors, seven HCMV-seropositive and one seronegative. Findings and limits, study-wide: Leadership of the CD3+CD56-NKG2C+ fraction also belonged to these clonotypes in a handful of donors.

As for this clonotype: Its antigen is currently unknown.

The germline CDR1 and CDR2 sequences are MNHEY and SMNVEV (reference sequence). This CDR3 region has 12 residues. TCRdb re-called the 5' RACE reads, yielding one record per CDR3 amino acid sequence without DNA. The sample table sets out about 370,000 distinct CDR3 sequences. V usage is TRBV27 and J usage is TRBJ2-1; as DNA is missing, the TRBD2 call by TCRdb cannot be tested. The material sequenced was blood T cells: a sorted CD56 or NKG2C T cell subset, CD4+ or CD8+ T cells, or bulk PBMC T cells (not recorded which). The clonotype originates from a woman aged 45-65 years in good health. CDR3 in amino acids: CASRRGLNEQFF.